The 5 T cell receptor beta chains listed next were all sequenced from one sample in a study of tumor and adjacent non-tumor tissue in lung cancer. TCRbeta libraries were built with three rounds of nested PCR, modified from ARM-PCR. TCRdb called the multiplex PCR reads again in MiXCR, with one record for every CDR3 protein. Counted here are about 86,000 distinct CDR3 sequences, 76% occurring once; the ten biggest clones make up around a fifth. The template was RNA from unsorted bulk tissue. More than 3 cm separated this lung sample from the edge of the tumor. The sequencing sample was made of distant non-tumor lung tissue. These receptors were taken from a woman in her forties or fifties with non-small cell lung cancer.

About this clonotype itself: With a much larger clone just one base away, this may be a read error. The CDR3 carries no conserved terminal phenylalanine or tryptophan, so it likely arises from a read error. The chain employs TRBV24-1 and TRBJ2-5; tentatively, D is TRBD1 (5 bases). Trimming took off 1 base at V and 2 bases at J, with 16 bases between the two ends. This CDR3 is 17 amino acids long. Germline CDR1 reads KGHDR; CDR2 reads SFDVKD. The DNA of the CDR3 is TGTGCCACCAGTGATTTAGGAACAGGAGCAATACAAGAGACCCAGTACTTA. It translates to CATSDLGTGAIQETQYL.

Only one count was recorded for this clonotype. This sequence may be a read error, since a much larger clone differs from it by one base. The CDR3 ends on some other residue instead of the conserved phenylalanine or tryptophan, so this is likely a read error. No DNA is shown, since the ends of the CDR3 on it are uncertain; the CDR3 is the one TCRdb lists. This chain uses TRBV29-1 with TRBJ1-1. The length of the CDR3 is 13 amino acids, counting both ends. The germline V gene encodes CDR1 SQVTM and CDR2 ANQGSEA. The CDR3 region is CSVEKETNTEAYL.

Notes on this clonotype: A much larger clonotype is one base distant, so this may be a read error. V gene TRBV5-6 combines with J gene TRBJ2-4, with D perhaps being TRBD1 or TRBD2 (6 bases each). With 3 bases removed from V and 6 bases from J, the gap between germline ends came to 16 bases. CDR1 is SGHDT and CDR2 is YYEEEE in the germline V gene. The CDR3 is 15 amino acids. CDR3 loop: CASSSLGGQGNIQYF. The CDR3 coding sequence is TGTGCCAGCAGCTCGCTAGGGGGGCAAGGAAACATTCAGTACTTC. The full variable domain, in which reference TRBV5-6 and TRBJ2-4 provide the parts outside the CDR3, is DAGVTQSPTHLIKTRGQQVTLRCSPKSGHDTVSWYQQALGQGPQFIFQYYEEEERQRGNFPDRFSGHQFPNYSSELNVNALLLGDSALYLCASSSLGGQGNIQYFGAGTRLSVL.

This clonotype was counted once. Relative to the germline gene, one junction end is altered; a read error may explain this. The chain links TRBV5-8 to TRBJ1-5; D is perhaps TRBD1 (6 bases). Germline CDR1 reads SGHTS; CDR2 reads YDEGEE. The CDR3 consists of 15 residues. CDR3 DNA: TGTGCCAGCAGCTTTAATGGACAGCCAGGGCAGCCCCACCATTTT. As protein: CASSFNGQPGQPHHF.

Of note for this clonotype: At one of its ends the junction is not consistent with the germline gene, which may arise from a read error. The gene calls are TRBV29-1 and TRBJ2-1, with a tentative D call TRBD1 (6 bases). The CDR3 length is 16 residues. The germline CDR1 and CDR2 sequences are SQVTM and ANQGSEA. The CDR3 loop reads CSVVPQGPGSYHEQFF. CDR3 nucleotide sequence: TGCAGCGTTGTCCCCCAGGGGCCCGGGTCCTACCATGAGCAGTTTTTC.